The rows below give T cell receptor beta chains drawn from one sample of a study of identical twins. A single record per CDR3 protein comes from TCRdb applying MiXCR to the 5' RACE reads. The sample has about 160,000 distinct CDR3 sequences; approximately 3.5% are singletons. Sequences were obtained from memory T cells sorted from blood. Receptors originate from a man younger than 35 in good health. CDR3s include the opening cysteine and the closing phenylalanine or tryptophan. A D gene is named only where the DNA matches it firmly. Not every row has a clone size; where given, it reads once, few, many or a size class.

DNA: TGTGCCAGCAGCTTTCCGGGACAGGGGGCGAGCTCTGGAAACACCATATATTTT
CDR3: CASSFPGQGASSGNTIYF
V: TRBV11-1
D: TRBD1
size: many
J: TRBJ1-3

DNA: TGTGCCAGCAGCCAATCGGCTGCTGGTCAGCCCCAGCATTTT
CDR3: CASSQSAAGQPQHF
V: TRBV16
D: -
size: many
J: TRBJ1-5

DNA: TGCAGCGTCCAACAGGGTTACAATTCACCCCTCCACTTT
CDR3: CSVQQGYNSPLHF
V: TRBV29-1
D: -
size: many
J: TRBJ1-6

DNA: TGTGCCAGCAGCTTTACAGGACCTTGGAACACTGAAGCTTTCTTT
CDR3: CASSFTGPWNTEAFF
V: TRBV5-6
D: -
size: -
J: TRBJ1-1

DNA: TGCGCCAGCAGATCCGGGACTAGCGGGACAGATACGCAGTATTTT
CDR3: CASRSGTSGTDTQYF
V: TRBV10-1
D: TRBD2
size: many
J: TRBJ2-3

DNA: TGTGCCATCAGTGAGTCGACAGCCACAGATACGCAGTATTTT
CDR3: CAISESTATDTQYF
V: TRBV10-3
D: -
size: few
J: TRBJ2-3

DNA: TGCAGTGCTAGACGCGGGAAGAATTCACCCCTCCACTTT
CDR3: CSARRGKNSPLHF
V: TRBV20-1
D: -
size: many
J: TRBJ1-6

DNA: TGTGCCAGCAGCGCGGGGGTGCGAAAGTTCTTC
CDR3: CASSAGVRKFF
V: TRBV9
D: -
size: many
J: TRBJ2-1

DNA: TGCGCCAGCAGCTTGGGGAGGGGGCCCACCGATACGCAGTATTTT
CDR3: CASSLGRGPTDTQYF
V: TRBV5-1
D: -
size: -
J: TRBJ2-3

DNA: TGCAGTGCTACGGGCGGGCTAGCGGGAGTCAATGAGCAGTTCTTC
CDR3: CSATGGLAGVNEQFF
V: TRBV20-1
D: TRBD2
size: -
J: TRBJ2-1

DNA: TGTGCCAGCAGCCACCCACAGGGTTACTACACCTTC
CDR3: CASSHPQGYYTF
V: TRBV3-1
D: -
size: -
J: TRBJ1-2

DNA: TGTGCCAGCAGTTTAAACGCCAGGGAAGCTGAAGCTTTCTTT
CDR3: CASSLNAREAEAFF
V: TRBV12-3/TRBV12-4
D: -
size: many
J: TRBJ1-1

DNA: TGTGCCAGCAGCTTAGGTTGGTCAGCCCCAGCCCAAGAGACCCAGTACTTC
CDR3: CASSLGWSAPAQETQYF
V: TRBV7-8
D: -
size: many
J: TRBJ2-5

DNA: TGTGCCAGCAGTTCGCAACCAATAACCACCTACGAGCAGTACTTC
CDR3: CASSSQPITTYEQYF
V: TRBV6-5
D: -
size: many
J: TRBJ2-7

DNA: TGTGCCAGCACCTTCGACCAATTCGGGGAGCTGTTTTTT
CDR3: CASTFDQFGELFF
V: TRBV12-3/TRBV12-4
D: -
size: many
J: TRBJ2-2